This TCR beta chain originates from a study of T-cell memory formation after mild COVID-19. TCRdb re-analysed the 5' RACE reads in MiXCR, keeping a single row per CDR3 protein. This sample has 350,000 or so distinct CDR3 sequences, with about an eighth found just once. At least ten counts were recorded for this clonotype. Germline assignment: CDR1 SGHRS and CDR2 YFSETQ. Trimming removed 1 base from V and 2 bases from J, with 12 bases in between. The CDR3 totals 16 residues. Material for sequencing was PBMCs or a T cell subset sorted from them (not recorded which). This TCR came from a man aged 18 to 29 who had mild COVID-19 (a few samples of this study predate the infection). Cell type and time point are not known. V usage is TRBV5-1 and J usage is TRBJ2-2; D gene unclear. The DNA for the CDR3 is TGCGCCAGCAGCTTGTCATCGCTGGTTAACACCGGGGAGCTGTTTTTT. As protein: CASSLSSLVNTGELFF.